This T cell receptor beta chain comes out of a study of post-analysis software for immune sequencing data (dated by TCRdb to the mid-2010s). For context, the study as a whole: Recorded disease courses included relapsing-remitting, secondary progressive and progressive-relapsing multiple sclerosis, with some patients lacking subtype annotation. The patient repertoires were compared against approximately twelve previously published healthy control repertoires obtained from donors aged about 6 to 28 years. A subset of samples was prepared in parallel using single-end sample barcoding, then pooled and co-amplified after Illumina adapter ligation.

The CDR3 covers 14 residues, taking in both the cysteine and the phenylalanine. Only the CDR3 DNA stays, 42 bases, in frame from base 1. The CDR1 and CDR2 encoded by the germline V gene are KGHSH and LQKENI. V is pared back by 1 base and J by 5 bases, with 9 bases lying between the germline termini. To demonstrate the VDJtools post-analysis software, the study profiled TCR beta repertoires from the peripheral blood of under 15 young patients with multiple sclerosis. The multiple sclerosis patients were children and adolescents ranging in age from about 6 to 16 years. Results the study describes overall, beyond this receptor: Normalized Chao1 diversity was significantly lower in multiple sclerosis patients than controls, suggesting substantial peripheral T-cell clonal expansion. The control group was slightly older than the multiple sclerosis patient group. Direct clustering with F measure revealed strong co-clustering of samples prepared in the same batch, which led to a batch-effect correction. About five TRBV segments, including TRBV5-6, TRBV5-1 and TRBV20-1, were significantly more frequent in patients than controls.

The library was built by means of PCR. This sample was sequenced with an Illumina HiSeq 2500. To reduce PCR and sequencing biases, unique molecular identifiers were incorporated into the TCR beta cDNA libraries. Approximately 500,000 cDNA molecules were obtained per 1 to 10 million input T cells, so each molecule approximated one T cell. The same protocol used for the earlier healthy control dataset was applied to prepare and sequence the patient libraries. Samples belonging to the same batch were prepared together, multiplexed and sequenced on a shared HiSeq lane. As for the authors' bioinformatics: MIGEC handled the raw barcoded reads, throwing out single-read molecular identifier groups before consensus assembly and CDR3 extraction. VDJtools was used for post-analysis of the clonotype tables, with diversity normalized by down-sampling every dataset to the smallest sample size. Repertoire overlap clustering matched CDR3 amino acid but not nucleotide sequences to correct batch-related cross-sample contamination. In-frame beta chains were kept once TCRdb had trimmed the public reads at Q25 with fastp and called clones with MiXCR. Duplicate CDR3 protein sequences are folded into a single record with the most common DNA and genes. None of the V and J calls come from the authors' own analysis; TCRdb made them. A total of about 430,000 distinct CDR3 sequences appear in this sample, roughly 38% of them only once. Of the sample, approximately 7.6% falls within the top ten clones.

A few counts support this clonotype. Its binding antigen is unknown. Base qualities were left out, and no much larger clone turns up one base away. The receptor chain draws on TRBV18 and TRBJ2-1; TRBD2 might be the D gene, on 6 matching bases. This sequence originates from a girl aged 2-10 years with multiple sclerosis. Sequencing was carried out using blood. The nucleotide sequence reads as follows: TGTGCCAGCTCACCACGACGGGAGAACAATGAGCAGTTCTTC. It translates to CASSPRRENNEQFF.